A selection of T cell receptor beta chains follows, all from one sample in a study of blood T cell repertoires in COVID-19. The method was immunoSEQ multiplex PCR; TCRdb's version includes in-frame clones alone and lacks a portion of them. The sample includes 25,000 to 35,000 clones, around nine tenths of them seen just once. Sequencing used peripheral blood. Receptor source: a human donor in a cohort sampled during active COVID-19. CDR3s leave out the opening cysteine and the closing phenylalanine or tryptophan.

TRBV27,TRBJ2-2,ASSPYGLAGGTGELF
TRBV15,TRBJ2-2,ATSRDRLALGTGELF
TRBV6-4,TRBJ1-2,ASSGGANYGYT
TRBV5-4,TRBJ2-7,ASSYGLPPLEQY
TRBV19,TRBJ2-6,ASTMGGQGSGANVLT
TRBV19,TRBJ2-3,ASKETGSGLRYSTDTQY
TRBV27,TRBJ1-5,ASSPLTGSQPQH
TRBV6-5,TRBJ1-6,ASSYASGARSPLH
TRBV24-1,TRBJ2-1,ATSVVGDEQF
TRBV15,TRBJ2-7,ATGGRKGASSYEQY
TRBV4-1,TRBJ1-5,ASSQVGEQPQH
TRBV6-5,TRBJ1-4,ASRYAGTATNEKLF
TRBV27,TRBJ1-6,ASSSDSWSPLH
TRBV30,TRBJ2-2,AWSPTGELF
TRBV3-1/TRBV3-2,TRBJ2-7,ASSQGPPLAGPSYEQY
TRBV5-4,TRBJ1-2,ASSARSGGNYGYT
TRBV6-5,TRBJ2-5,ASSPRREPQETQY
TRBV30,TRBJ2-7,AWSSMGAGSYEQY
TRBV28,TRBJ2-7,ASSLPPLGFTPLSYEQY
TRBV4-2,TRBJ2-1,ASSQDDSLGGYEQF
TRBV28,TRBJ1-2,ASSSVGQAFFVYGYT
TRBV19,TRBJ2-7,ASSIGGYEQY
TRBV29-1,TRBJ2-3,SARSGTETDTQY
TRBV7-2,TRBJ2-2,ASSSEGVAGELF
TRBV29-1,TRBJ1-2,SVEPSLVDGYT
TRBV7-9,TRBJ2-7,ASSLAGTGPEQY
TRBV29-1,TRBJ2-7,SVEDWSRDRGQNHYEQY
TRBV29-1,TRBJ2-5,SVEGGRGSETQY
TRBV9,TRBJ1-2,ASSVAQGDYGYT
TRBV5-1,TRBJ2-3,ASSLGPGTGLAGGPSTDTQY
TRBV19,TRBJ2-7,ASSMWIAGGQTYEQY
TRBV5-6,TRBJ1-3,ASSLKGAAGNTIY
TRBV5-1,TRBJ2-3,ASSFDRRRLTDTQY
TRBV2,TRBJ2-1,ASSYSGLAGVYNEQF
TRBV3-1/TRBV3-2,TRBJ1-6,ASSQGAGGLSPLH
TRBV6-5,TRBJ2-1,ASRRGSSDEQF
TRBV19,TRBJ1-2,ASSIGTGGANYGYT
TRBV12-3/TRBV12-4,TRBJ1-2,ASSPTGNYGYT
TRBV29-1,TRBJ2-7,SVEGGTGGKPYEQY
TRBV24-1,TRBJ2-2,ATSDPGQGNTGELF
TRBV7-9,TRBJ2-6,ASSSTGAPINVLT
TRBV5-4,TRBJ2-3,ASSLGGGPSWEDTQY
TRBV27,TRBJ2-1,ASSSPAGGHYNEQF
TRBV28,TRBJ1-5,ASSTYRGWIEYSNQPQH
TRBV5-1,TRBJ1-3,ASSFSTGTSGNTIY